Following are 20 T cell receptor beta chains from one sample sequenced in a study of blood T cells in healthy people across ages (dated by TCRdb to the mid-2010s). Library method: 5' RACE. Sequencer: Illumina HiSeq 2500. A second PCR of roughly 6 to 11 cycles was run with a J-beta primer mix and a sample-barcoded 5' primer. In TCRdb, the public reads were trimmed at Q25 with fastp and aligned with MiXCR, with productive beta chains retained. Identical CDR3 proteins give one entry, which carries the most common genes and DNA. The table for this sample lists around 1,000,000 distinct CDR3 sequences; roughly two fifths of them were counted only once. The ten largest clonotypes hold less than 15% of the sample. The sample consisted of blood. The receptor set was obtained from a young man in good health.

This chain joins TRBV19 and TRBJ1-5, with no clear D. Germline assignment: CDR1 LNHDA and CDR2 SQIVND (reference sequence). This CDR3 has 16 amino acids. Trimming took 3 bases from V and 4 from J, leaving 16 bases between them. CDR3 sequence (DNA): TGTGCCAGTAGTATCCTATCCGGGAACAAAAATCAGCCCCAGCATTTT. As protein: CASSILSGNKNQPQHF.

This clonotype was found a few times. V and J are TRBV5-1 and TRBJ1-2; D is unresolved. Per germline, CDR1 SGHRS and CDR2 YFSETQ. Trimming stripped 0 bases from V and 0 bases from J, with 12 bases between. The CDR3 loop spans 16 amino acids. This CDR3 reads CASSLASDTSNYGYTF. As DNA, the CDR3 is TGCGCCAGCAGCTTGGCTTCCGACACTTCTAACTATGGCTACACCTTC.

This clonotype has only a few counts. The genes are TRBV6-1 and TRBJ2-7; D is ambiguous. Gene TRBJ2-5 matches the end of the DNA better, so the J call may be wrong. The germline V gene has CDR1 MNHNS and CDR2 SASEGT. This CDR3 has 14 amino acids. In nucleotides, the CDR3 is TGTGCCAGCAGTGAAGGAAAGTTATCAGAGACCCAGTACTTC. Translating gives CASSEGKLSETQYF.

The chain carries TRBV6-5 and TRBJ2-2; no clear D. Germline CDR1 reads MNHEY; CDR2 reads SVGAGI. The CDR3 extends over 16 amino acids. Trimming cost V 2 bases and J 4 bases, with 14 bases left between them. The CDR3 sequence: CASSYPAFTSTGELFF. CDR3 coding DNA: TGTGCCAGCAGTTACCCGGCCTTTACGAGCACCGGGGAGCTGTTTTTT.

The chain uses TRBV12-3 or TRBV12-4 and TRBJ1-2; D is ambiguous. Trimming shortened V by 3 bases and J by 0 bases, and 11 bases separated the two germline ends. CDR3 length equals 15 residues. The CDR3 sequence is CASSFYAVANYGYTF. The CDR3 bases are TGTGCCAGCAGTTTCTATGCGGTTGCTAACTATGGCTACACCTTC.

V is TRBV4-1 and J is TRBJ2-3, with 8 nucleotides matching TRBD2. Germline V lookup: CDR1 MGHRA, CDR2 YSYEKL. The V segment lost 4 bases and the J segment 10 bases; nucleotides outside the gene matches: 10. This CDR3 spans 14 amino acids. CDR3 in amino acids: CASSPPAAGASQYF. CDR3 nucleotides: TGCGCCAGCAGCCCTCCGGCAGCGGGAGCATCGCAGTATTTT.

The V call is TRBV27, the J call TRBJ2-1; D gene uncertain. V lost 0 bases and J lost 3, with 12 bases in between. Germline loops: CDR1 MNHEY, CDR2 SMNVEV (reference sequence). CDR3 size: 16 residues. CDR3 in amino acids: CASSLSGRRLYNEQFF. CDR3 DNA sequence: TGTGCCAGCAGTTTATCCGGCAGACGACTCTACAATGAGCAGTTCTTC.

This rearrangement joins TRBV3-1 to TRBJ1-6, with D perhaps TRBD1 (5 bases). The CDR3 totals 15 residues. Germline loops: CDR1 LGHDT, CDR2 YNNKEL (reference sequence). Trimming cost V 2 bases and J 7 bases, with 12 bases left between them. In DNA form, the CDR3 reads TGTGCCAGCAGCCAACTTGTTCGGGGGAATTCACCCCTCCACTTT. Translation: CASSQLVRGNSPLHF. The whole variable domain, filled in from reference TRBV3-1 and TRBJ1-6, reads DTAVSQTPKYLVTQMGNDKSIKCEQNLGHDTMYWYKQDSKKFLKIMFSYNNKELIINETVPNRFSPKSPDKAHLNLHINSLELGDSAVYFCASSQLVRGNSPLHFGNGTRLTVT.

CDR3 DNA sequence: TGTGCCAGTGAGGACAGCTCCTACGAGCAGTACTTC. The encoded protein is CASEDSSYEQYF. The genes are TRBV7-9 and TRBJ2-7, with D tentatively TRBD1 (6 bases). The V gene lost 9 bases and the J gene lost 0 bases, with 9 bases spanning the gap. Germline V gives CDR1 SEHNR, CDR2 FQNEAQ (reference sequence). This CDR3 region has 12 residues. The variable domain in full, with the rest retrieved from reference TRBV7-9 and TRBJ2-7, is DTGVSQNPRHKITKRGQNVTFRCDPISEHNRLYWYRQTLGQGPEFLTYFQNEAQLEKSRLLSDRFSAERPKGSFSTLEIQRTEQGDSAMYLCASEDSSYEQYFGPGTRLTVT.

V gene TRBV7-8 combines with J gene TRBJ2-3, with D unresolved. Germline-derived CDR1 and CDR2 are SGHVS and FQNEAQ. The CDR3 is made up of 17 amino acids. The V gene lost 1 base and the J gene lost 0 bases, with 14 bases spanning the gap. CDR3 nucleotides: TGTGCCAGCAGCTTAGGGAGAGCGTTCGTCAGCACAGATACGCAGTATTTT. Amino acid sequence: CASSLGRAFVSTDTQYF.

This chain connects TRBV12-5 to TRBJ2-3; D unclear. The CDR3 is 13 residues long. Germline lookup yields CDR1 LGHNT and CDR2 FRNRAP. V dropped 10 bases and J dropped 1 base, with 12 bases sitting between them. The CDR3 region is CATQGDGTDTQYF. For the CDR3, the DNA is TGTGCTACGCAAGGTGACGGCACAGATACGCAGTATTTT. Drawing the rest from reference TRBV12-5 and TRBJ2-3, the complete variable domain is DARVTQTPRHKVTEMGQEVTMRCQPILGHNTVFWYRQTMMQGLELLAYFRNRAPLDDSGMPKDRFSAEMPDATLATLKIQPSEPRDSAVYFCATQGDGTDTQYFGPGTRLTVL.

There are many counts of this clonotype. The rearrangement links TRBV12-3 or TRBV12-4 to TRBJ2-7, with TRBD1 matching 11 bases. V lost 5 bases to trimming and J lost 6 bases; unmatched junction nucleotides: 9. The CDR3 length is 15 residues. In nucleotides, the CDR3 is TGTGCCAGCAGTAGGGGACAGGGGGGATTTTCCGAGCAGTACTTC. As protein: CASSRGQGGFSEQYF.

This clonotype was seen more than once but under ten times. The rearrangement links TRBV4-3 to TRBJ1-5; no firm D call. CDR1 is LGHNA, CDR2 YSLEER, per germline. V was trimmed by 0 bases and J by 7 bases, leaving 19 bases between them. This CDR3 region has 17 residues. DNA of the CDR3: TGCGCCAGCAGCCAAGATCATGGGAAATTGGAAGGGCAGCCCCAGCATTTT. Residues: CASSQDHGKLEGQPQHF.

J is TRBJ1-1 and V is TRBV20-1, with D tentatively TRBD1 (6 bases). Germline V CDR1 and CDR2: DFQATT, SNEGSKA (reference sequence). V lost 1 base, J lost 6 bases, and 15 bases lay in between. The CDR3 sequence is 14 residues long. The CDR3: CSARVGNRAAEAFF. The CDR3 nucleotides read TGCAGTGCTAGAGTTGGGAACAGGGCCGCTGAAGCTTTCTTT.

The chain couples TRBV12-3 or TRBV12-4 to TRBJ2-3; D might be TRBD1 (5 bases). The CDR3 totals 14 residues. V lost 8 bases and J 0 bases, leaving 12 bases between the germline ends. CDR3 loop: CASHLGVSTDTQYF. The CDR3 DNA is TGTGCCAGCCACCTAGGGGTGAGCACAGATACGCAGTATTTT.

The CDR3 DNA sequence: TGTGCCAGCAGTTCCCCGGGACAGGCGAACACTGAAGCTTTCTTT. It yields the protein CASSSPGQANTEAFF. The gene calls are TRBV6-2 or TRBV6-3 and TRBJ1-1; TRBD1 matches at 8 bases. Trimming took 4 bases from V and 1 from J; bases not matched to a gene: 5. The CDR3 sequence is 15 residues long. CDR1 MNHEY and CDR2 SVGEGT come from the germline V gene.

This CDR3 is CSARAGQTYGYTF. The CDR3 DNA sequence: TGCAGTGCTAGAGCTGGGCAAACCTATGGCTACACCTTC. V is TRBV20-1 and J is TRBJ1-2; D is uncertain. Between the trimmed V and J ends, which lost 1 base and 4 bases, there was a span of 10 bases. Per germline, CDR1 DFQATT and CDR2 SNEGSKA (reference sequence). The CDR3 is made up of 13 amino acids.

This chain connects TRBV19 to TRBJ1-1; D remains unclear. This CDR3 comprises 16 residues. CDR1 LNHDA and CDR2 SQIVND come from the germline V gene (reference sequence). Trimming pared 0 bases from V and 1 base from J, leaving 12 bases between. CDR3: CASSIDWRTPNTEAFF. The CDR3 region has the DNA TGTGCCAGTAGTATAGATTGGCGGACCCCGAACACTGAAGCTTTCTTT.

This clonotype turned up a few times. The J gene is TRBJ2-1, the V gene TRBV4-2; a possible D gene is TRBD2 (6 bases). Germline values: CDR1 LGHNA, CDR2 YNFKEQ. Trimming cost V 3 bases and J 0 bases, with 27 bases left between them. There are 21 residues in the CDR3. The CDR3 sequence: CASSHGERSGVIASSYNEQFF. The CDR3 DNA follows: TGTGCCAGCAGCCACGGGGAGAGGTCGGGGGTCATTGCGAGCTCCTACAATGAGCAGTTCTTC.

The chain is built from TRBV21-1 and TRBJ1-4; whether TRBD1, the table's D call, matches the DNA was not checked. TRBV21-1 is labeled a pseudogene. This CDR3 has 16 amino acids. CDR3 in DNA: TGTGCCAGCAGCAAAGTCCCGGGGGAGACTAATGAAAAACTGTTTTTT. Its translation: CASSKVPGETNEKLFF.